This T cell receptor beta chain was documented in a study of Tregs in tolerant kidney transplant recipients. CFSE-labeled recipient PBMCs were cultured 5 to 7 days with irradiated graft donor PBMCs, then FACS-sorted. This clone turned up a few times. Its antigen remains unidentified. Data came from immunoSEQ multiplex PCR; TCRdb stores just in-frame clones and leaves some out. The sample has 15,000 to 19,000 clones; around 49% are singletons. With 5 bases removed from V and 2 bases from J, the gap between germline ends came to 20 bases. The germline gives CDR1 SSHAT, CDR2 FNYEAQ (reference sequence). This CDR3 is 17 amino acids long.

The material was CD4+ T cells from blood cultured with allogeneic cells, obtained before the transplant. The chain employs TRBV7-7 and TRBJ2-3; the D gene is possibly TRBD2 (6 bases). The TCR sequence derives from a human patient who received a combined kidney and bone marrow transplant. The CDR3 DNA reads TGTGCCAGCAGCCCCTACTTGAGGGCGGGGTTCACAGATACGCAGTATTTT. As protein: CASSPYLRAGFTDTQYF.